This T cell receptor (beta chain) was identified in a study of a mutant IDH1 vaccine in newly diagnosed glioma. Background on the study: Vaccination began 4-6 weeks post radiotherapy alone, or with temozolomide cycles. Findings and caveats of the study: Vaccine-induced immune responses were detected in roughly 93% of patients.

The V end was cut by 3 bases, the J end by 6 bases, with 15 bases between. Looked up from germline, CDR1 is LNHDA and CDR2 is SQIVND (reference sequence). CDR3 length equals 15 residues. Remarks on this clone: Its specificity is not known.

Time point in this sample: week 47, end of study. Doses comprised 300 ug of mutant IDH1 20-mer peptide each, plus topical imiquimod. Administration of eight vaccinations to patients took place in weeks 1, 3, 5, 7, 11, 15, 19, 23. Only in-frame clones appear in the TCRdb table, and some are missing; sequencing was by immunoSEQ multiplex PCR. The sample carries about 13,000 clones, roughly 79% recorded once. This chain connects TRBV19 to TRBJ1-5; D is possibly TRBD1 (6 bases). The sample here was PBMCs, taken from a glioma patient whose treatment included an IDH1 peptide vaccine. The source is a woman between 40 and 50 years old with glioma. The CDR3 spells CASSIGGAGFQPQHF. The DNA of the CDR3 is TGTGCCAGTAGTATTGGGGGGGCTGGCTTTCAGCCCCAGCATTTT.